The rows below give T cell receptor beta chains drawn from one sample of a study of cytotoxic CD8 clonotypes in ibrutinib-treated CLL. Generated by immunoSEQ multiplex PCR, the TCRdb table keeps only in-frame clones and is missing some. The data show tens of thousands of clones, roughly three quarters seen once. Sequences were derived from PBMCs, sampled after 36 months of ibrutinib treatment. These receptors all stem from a human donor with chronic lymphocytic leukemia. CDR3s include the opening cysteine and the closing phenylalanine or tryptophan. D genes are given only for firm matches. Size is omitted from some rows. Given values are once, few, many or a class for expanded clones.

abundance: few
v_gene: TRBV7-9
j_gene: TRBJ1-6
d_gene: .
CDR3aa: CASSTQVNSPLHF
CDR3nt: TGTGCCAGCAGCACACAGGTGAATTCACCCCTCCACTTT

abundance: few
v_gene: TRBV5-1
j_gene: TRBJ1-5
d_gene: .
CDR3aa: CASRGDSNQPQHF
CDR3nt: TGCGCCAGCAGGGGGGACAGCAATCAGCCCCAGCATTTT

abundance: .
v_gene: TRBV13
j_gene: TRBJ1-1
d_gene: .
CDR3aa: CASSLGTSGGNTEAFF
CDR3nt: TGTGCCAGCAGCTTAGGTACCTCGGGGGGAAACACTGAAGCTTTCTTT

abundance: .
v_gene: TRBV10-3
j_gene: TRBJ1-2
d_gene: .
CDR3aa: CAISDWGVDYGYTF
CDR3nt: TGTGCCATCAGTGATTGGGGCGTAGACTATGGCTACACCTTC

abundance: .
v_gene: TRBV2
j_gene: TRBJ1-6
d_gene: .
CDR3aa: CASSVWEGTYNSPLHF
CDR3nt: TGTGCCAGCAGTGTCTGGGAGGGAACCTATAATTCACCCCTCCACTTT

abundance: .
v_gene: TRBV4-2
j_gene: TRBJ2-1
d_gene: .
CDR3aa: CASSQLRDTYNEQFF
CDR3nt: TGTGCCAGCAGCCAACTCCGGGACACCTACAATGAGCAGTTCTTC

abundance: .
v_gene: TRBV19
j_gene: TRBJ2-5
d_gene: .
CDR3aa: CASSQGPQETQYF
CDR3nt: TGTGCCAGTAGTCAGGGGCCGCAAGAGACCCAGTACTTC

abundance: .
v_gene: TRBV5-4
j_gene: TRBJ2-5
d_gene: TRBD1
CDR3aa: CASSTAGQGVGETQYF
CDR3nt: TGTGCCAGCAGTACTGCGGGACAGGGGGTTGGAGAGACCCAGTACTTC

abundance: .
v_gene: TRBV5-4
j_gene: TRBJ1-2
d_gene: TRBD1
CDR3aa: CASRGTGKGYTF
CDR3nt: TGTGCCAGCAGGGGGACAGGGAAAGGCTACACCTTC

abundance: once
v_gene: TRBV4-1
j_gene: TRBJ1-2
d_gene: .
CDR3aa: CASSRSGLANYGYTF
CDR3nt: TGCGCCAGCAGCCGGTCAGGGCTAGCTAACTATGGCTACACCTTC

abundance: .
v_gene: TRBV5-1
j_gene: TRBJ2-1
d_gene: TRBD2
CDR3aa: CASSPWGSGGSYNEQFF
CDR3nt: TGCGCCAGCAGCCCCTGGGGTAGCGGGGGATCCTACAATGAGCAGTTCTTC

abundance: .
v_gene: TRBV20-1
j_gene: TRBJ2-7
d_gene: .
CDR3aa: CSASKGYEQYF
CDR3nt: TGCAGTGCTAGTAAGGGGTACGAGCAGTACTTC

abundance: .
v_gene: TRBV5-4
j_gene: TRBJ2-5
d_gene: TRBD2
CDR3aa: CASSFAAGGGETQYF
CDR3nt: TGTGCCAGCAGCTTTGCTGCGGGGGGAGGGGAGACCCAGTACTTC

abundance: .
v_gene: TRBV7-2
j_gene: TRBJ2-7
d_gene: TRBD1
CDR3aa: CASSYTGTAYEQYF
CDR3nt: TGTGCCAGCAGCTACACCGGGACAGCCTACGAGCAGTACTTC

abundance: .
v_gene: TRBV5-5
j_gene: TRBJ2-7
d_gene: .
CDR3aa: CASSFQGGGSSYEQYF
CDR3nt: TGTGCCAGCAGCTTCCAGGGGGGCGGTTCCTCCTACGAGCAGTACTTC

abundance: .
v_gene: TRBV13
j_gene: TRBJ1-1
d_gene: .
CDR3aa: CASSSPSDRNTEAFF
CDR3nt: TGTGCCAGCAGCTCCCCCTCCGACAGGAACACTGAAGCTTTCTTT

abundance: .
v_gene: TRBV11-3
j_gene: TRBJ2-2
d_gene: .
CDR3aa: CASTSGGTHTGELFF
CDR3nt: TGTGCCAGCACCTCAGGAGGTACGCACACCGGGGAGCTGTTTTTT

abundance: .
v_gene: TRBV5-1
j_gene: TRBJ2-3
d_gene: .
CDR3aa: CASSAGLTGINTDTQYF
CDR3nt: TGCGCCAGCAGCGCCGGGTTAACAGGGATAAACACAGATACGCAGTATTTT

abundance: few
v_gene: TRBV7-9
j_gene: TRBJ1-2
d_gene: .
CDR3aa: CASNGQLNYGYTF
CDR3nt: TGTGCCAGCAACGGACAACTTAACTATGGCTACACCTTC

abundance: .
v_gene: TRBV5-6
j_gene: TRBJ1-2
d_gene: .
CDR3aa: CASSLDPGRTSYGYTF
CDR3nt: TGTGCCAGCAGCTTAGACCCCGGGAGGACTTCCTATGGCTACACCTTC

abundance: .
v_gene: TRBV4-3
j_gene: TRBJ2-2
d_gene: TRBD2
CDR3aa: CASSRFREGRGAGELFF
CDR3nt: TGCGCCAGCAGCCGCTTCAGGGAGGGAAGAGGAGCCGGGGAGCTGTTTTTT

abundance: .
v_gene: TRBV27
j_gene: TRBJ1-2
d_gene: TRBD1
CDR3aa: CASSPGTGGSYGYTF
CDR3nt: TGTGCCAGCAGTCCCGGGACAGGGGGCTCCTATGGCTACACCTTC

abundance: .
v_gene: TRBV6-5
j_gene: TRBJ2-2
d_gene: TRBD1
CDR3aa: CASSYSGGITGELFF
CDR3nt: TGTGCCAGCAGTTACTCAGGGGGCATCACCGGGGAGCTGTTTTTT

abundance: .
v_gene: TRBV19
j_gene: TRBJ2-2
d_gene: .
CDR3aa: CASSKDYTGELFF
CDR3nt: TGTGCCAGTAGTAAAGACTACACCGGGGAGCTGTTTTTT

abundance: .
v_gene: TRBV5-8
j_gene: TRBJ2-2
d_gene: .
CDR3aa: CASSLGSKLNTGELFF
CDR3nt: TGTGCCAGCAGCTTGGGGTCCAAATTAAACACCGGGGAGCTGTTTTTT

abundance: .
v_gene: TRBV18
j_gene: TRBJ2-5
d_gene: TRBD1
CDR3aa: CASTGTGEETQYF
CDR3nt: TGTGCCAGCACGGGGACAGGGGAAGAGACCCAGTACTTC

abundance: .
v_gene: TRBV7-2
j_gene: TRBJ1-6
d_gene: TRBD1
CDR3aa: CASSRTGAASPLHF
CDR3nt: TGTGCCAGCAGCAGAACAGGGGCGGCTTCACCCCTCCACTTT

abundance: .
v_gene: TRBV30
j_gene: TRBJ2-5
d_gene: .
CDR3aa: CAWRDFGETQYF
CDR3nt: TGTGCCTGGAGGGACTTCGGGGAGACCCAGTACTTC

abundance: .
v_gene: TRBV6-6
j_gene: TRBJ2-5
d_gene: .
CDR3aa: CASSYGLGRQETQYF
CDR3nt: TGTGCCAGCAGTTACGGTCTGGGCCGCCAAGAGACCCAGTACTTC

abundance: .
v_gene: TRBV14
j_gene: TRBJ2-7
d_gene: .
CDR3aa: CASSDSWGEEQYF
CDR3nt: TGTGCCAGCAGCGATAGTTGGGGAGAGGAGCAGTACTTC

abundance: .
v_gene: TRBV2
j_gene: TRBJ1-1
d_gene: .
CDR3aa: CASSETGAGNTEAFF
CDR3nt: TGTGCCAGCAGTGAAACGGGGGCTGGGAACACTGAAGCTTTCTTT

abundance: .
v_gene: TRBV5-1
j_gene: TRBJ1-3
d_gene: .
CDR3aa: CASSLGGAASGNTIYF
CDR3nt: TGCGCCAGCAGCTTGGGAGGGGCCGCCTCTGGAAACACCATATATTTT

abundance: medium-sized
v_gene: TRBV2
j_gene: TRBJ1-2
d_gene: .
CDR3aa: CASNQDGFYGYTF
CDR3nt: TGTGCCAGCAACCAGGACGGGTTCTATGGCTACACCTTC

abundance: .
v_gene: TRBV4-1
j_gene: TRBJ1-1
d_gene: .
CDR3aa: CASSRPPTGVNTEAFF
CDR3nt: TGCGCCAGCAGCCGACCTCCGACAGGCGTGAACACTGAAGCTTTCTTT

abundance: .
v_gene: TRBV4-1
j_gene: TRBJ2-1
d_gene: .
CDR3aa: CASSQEAPGDAYNEQFF
CDR3nt: TGCGCCAGCAGCCAAGAAGCCCCAGGGGATGCCTACAATGAGCAGTTCTTC

abundance: few
v_gene: TRBV5-1
j_gene: TRBJ2-1
d_gene: .
CDR3aa: CASSWRESGYNEQFF
CDR3nt: TGCGCCAGCAGCTGGAGGGAGAGTGGATACAATGAGCAGTTCTTC

abundance: few
v_gene: TRBV9
j_gene: TRBJ1-2
d_gene: .
CDR3aa: CASSLTGGYGYTF
CDR3nt: TGTGCCAGCAGCTTGACGGGGGGCTATGGCTACACCTTC

abundance: few
v_gene: TRBV4-3
j_gene: TRBJ1-1
d_gene: .
CDR3aa: CASSPNREWGTEAFF
CDR3nt: TGCGCCAGCAGCCCCAACAGGGAGTGGGGCACTGAAGCTTTCTTT

abundance: .
v_gene: TRBV10-2
j_gene: TRBJ1-2
d_gene: TRBD1
CDR3aa: CASVPQGGYGYTF
CDR3nt: TGCGCCAGCGTCCCTCAGGGGGGCTATGGCTACACCTTC

abundance: .
v_gene: TRBV29-1
j_gene: TRBJ2-3
d_gene: .
CDR3aa: CSVVEASTDTQYF
CDR3nt: TGCAGCGTTGTTGAAGCTAGCACAGATACGCAGTATTTT

abundance: .
v_gene: TRBV10-2
j_gene: TRBJ1-5
d_gene: .
CDR3aa: CASKGGSNQPQHF
CDR3nt: TGCGCCAGTAAAGGGGGAAGCAATCAGCCCCAGCATTTT

abundance: .
v_gene: TRBV15
j_gene: TRBJ2-4
d_gene: TRBD1
CDR3aa: CATSTLDRFDIQYF
CDR3nt: TGTGCCACCAGCACCCTGGACAGGTTTGACATTCAGTACTTC

abundance: .
v_gene: TRBV7-9
j_gene: TRBJ1-1
d_gene: .
CDR3aa: CAGQRGLGTEAFF
CDR3nt: TGTGCCGGCCAACGCGGGCTGGGCACTGAAGCTTTCTTT

abundance: few
v_gene: TRBV4-1
j_gene: TRBJ2-7
d_gene: .
CDR3aa: CASSYGDTYEQYF
CDR3nt: TGCGCCAGCAGCTATGGGGACACCTACGAGCAGTACTTC

abundance: few
v_gene: TRBV7-7
j_gene: TRBJ2-5
d_gene: TRBD1
CDR3aa: CASSSTGATQYF
CDR3nt: TGTGCCAGCAGCTCTACAGGGGCGACCCAGTACTTC

abundance: .
v_gene: TRBV4-1
j_gene: TRBJ2-1
d_gene: .
CDR3aa: CASSQDWATTYYNEQFF
CDR3nt: TGCGCCAGCAGCCAAGATTGGGCCACAACCTACTACAATGAGCAGTTCTTC

abundance: many
v_gene: TRBV4-1
j_gene: TRBJ2-2
d_gene: .
CDR3aa: CASSQRQGDTGELFF
CDR3nt: TGCGCCAGCAGCCAACGCCAGGGTGACACCGGGGAGCTGTTTTTT

abundance: .
v_gene: TRBV7-6
j_gene: TRBJ1-5
d_gene: TRBD1
CDR3aa: CASSYDRGWNQPQHF
CDR3nt: TGTGCCAGCAGCTACGACAGGGGTTGGAATCAGCCCCAGCATTTT

abundance: .
v_gene: TRBV10-3
j_gene: TRBJ2-5
d_gene: .
CDR3aa: CAISVTDQETQYF
CDR3nt: TGTGCCATCAGTGTGACAGACCAAGAGACCCAGTACTTC

abundance: .
v_gene: TRBV19
j_gene: TRBJ1-1
d_gene: .
CDR3aa: CASLQGWGNTEAFF
CDR3nt: TGTGCCAGTCTACAAGGATGGGGGAACACTGAAGCTTTCTTT

abundance: .
v_gene: TRBV9
j_gene: TRBJ1-6
d_gene: .
CDR3aa: CASSVEPQGHNSPLHF
CDR3nt: TGTGCCAGCAGCGTAGAGCCCCAGGGGCATAATTCACCCCTCCACTTT

abundance: .
v_gene: TRBV6-5
j_gene: TRBJ1-1
d_gene: .
CDR3aa: CASSSTGQLNTEAFF
CDR3nt: TGTGCCAGCAGTTCAACGGGACAACTGAACACTGAAGCTTTCTTT

abundance: .
v_gene: TRBV29-1
j_gene: TRBJ1-6
d_gene: TRBD1
CDR3aa: CSVRQGAGDSPLHF
CDR3nt: TGCAGCGTCCGACAGGGGGCAGGGGATTCACCCCTCCACTTT

abundance: .
v_gene: TRBV5-6
j_gene: TRBJ2-7
d_gene: TRBD1
CDR3aa: CASSITGVEQYF
CDR3nt: TGTGCCAGCAGCATCACAGGGGTCGAGCAGTACTTC

abundance: .
v_gene: TRBV18
j_gene: TRBJ2-1
d_gene: TRBD2
CDR3aa: CASSPTSGEQFF
CDR3nt: TGTGCCAGCTCGCCTACTAGCGGAGAGCAGTTCTTC

abundance: .
v_gene: TRBV4-3
j_gene: TRBJ1-2
d_gene: .
CDR3aa: CASSQMQGRSYTF
CDR3nt: TGCGCCAGCAGCCAAATGCAGGGAAGGAGCTACACCTTC

abundance: .
v_gene: TRBV5-1
j_gene: TRBJ2-3
d_gene: .
CDR3aa: CASSLARGRSGASTDTQYF
CDR3nt: TGCGCCAGCAGCTTGGCCCGGGGGCGGAGCGGGGCATCCACAGATACGCAGTATTTT

abundance: .
v_gene: TRBV5-1
j_gene: TRBJ1-2
d_gene: .
CDR3aa: CASSPGTGYGYTF
CDR3nt: TGCGCCAGCAGCCCAGGTACGGGGTATGGCTACACCTTC

abundance: .
v_gene: TRBV29-1
j_gene: TRBJ1-3
d_gene: .
CDR3aa: CSAADGSSGNTIYF
CDR3nt: TGCAGCGCCGCTGATGGGAGCTCTGGAAACACCATATATTTT